Listed here are 22 T cell receptor beta chains from one sample, sequenced in a study of shared clonotypes between healthy human individuals. Using immunoSEQ multiplex PCR, the repertoire was profiled, and TCRdb retains in-frame clones only, with some absent. The profile shows some 1.4 million clones, around 97% of them singletons. The sample consisted of naive CD4+ T cells sorted from blood. Subset given: CD45RA+ positively selected. These receptors came from a man aged 25-40 years in good health.

The chain recombines TRBV29-1 with TRBJ2-5; 7 bases map to TRBD1. V shed 5 bases, J shed 6 bases, and the junction held 6 bases outside the gene matches. The germline CDR1 and CDR2 sequences are SQVTM and ANQGSEA. This CDR3 spans 12 amino acids. The CDR3 DNA reads as TGCAGCGTTAAGGGGGCTTTGAAGACCCAGTACTTC. It is translated as CSVKGALKTQYF.

The gene calls are TRBV7-2 and TRBJ1-5; D is undetermined. V was cut by 5 bases and J by 4 bases, with 9 bases left in between. The CDR3 spans 13 residues. Per the germline V gene, CDR1 is SGHTA and CDR2 is FQGNSA. In nucleotides, the CDR3 is TGTGCCAGCAGCCCCGAGCGAAATCAGCCCCAGCATTTT. It specifies CASSPERNQPQHF.

As for this clone: Within the sample, other DNA sequences also encode this same CDR3. The J gene is TRBJ1-1, the V gene TRBV7-9, with D unclear. Trimming removed 1 base from V and 5 bases from J, with 8 bases in between. CDR3 length: 13 amino acids. The germline V gene has CDR1 SEHNR and CDR2 FQNEAQ (reference sequence). The CDR3 DNA reads as TGTGCCAGCAGCTTAGAAGGTCCGACTGAAGCTTTCTTT. This sequence encodes CASSLEGPTEAFF.

This chain uses TRBV7-5 with TRBJ1-2. TRBV7-5 is listed as a pseudogene. The CDR3 contains 13 residues. CDR3 amino acids: CVRSYSPGYGYTF. CDR3 sequence (DNA): TGTGTCAGAAGCTACAGCCCGGGCTATGGCTACACCTTC.

Here the CDR3 DNA reads TGTGCCAGCAGCTTGTCACTAGCGGGCTTCTACAATGAGCAGTTCTTC. Amino acid sequence: CASSLSLAGFYNEQFF. The chain links TRBV5-4 to TRBJ2-1; 9 positions agree with TRBD2. After removal of 1 base from V and 3 bases from J, the junction contained 5 bases not matched to a gene. CDR1 is SGHNT and CDR2 is YYREEE in the germline V gene (reference sequence). CDR3 length equals 16 residues.

This clone came up once. Written as DNA, the CDR3 is TGTGCCAGCAGTGAGATCGGGCAGTTCTTC. It codes for CASSEIGQFF. The chain uses TRBV2 and TRBJ2-1; D not resolved. The germline V and J ends were trimmed by 3 bases and 12 bases, with 6 bases remaining between them. This CDR3 contains 10 residues. The germline CDR1 and CDR2 sequences are SNHLY and FYNNEI.

The chain recombines TRBV15 with TRBJ2-7; the match to TRBD2 covers 12 bases. Trimming cost V 3 bases and J 1 base; bases outside gene matches: 4. The germline gives CDR1 LNHNV, CDR2 YYDKDF (reference sequence). This CDR3 comprises 16 residues. The CDR3 DNA reads as TGTGCCACCAGCAGGACTAGCGGGAGATCATCCTACGAGCAGTACTTC. This encodes CATSRTSGRSSYEQYF. The full variable domain, in which reference TRBV15 and TRBJ2-7 provide the parts outside the CDR3, is DAMVIQNPRYQVTQFGKPVTLSCSQTLNHNVMYWYQQKSSQAPKLLFHYYDKDFNNEADTPDNFQSRRPNTSFCFLDIRSPGLGDTAMYLCATSRTSGRSSYEQYFGPGTRLTVT.

V and J are TRBV15 and TRBJ2-7; D is tentatively TRBD1 or TRBD2 (6 bases each). V gave up 3 bases and J gave up 2 bases, with 17 bases separating them. CDR3 length: 16 amino acids. The germline V gene encodes CDR1 LNHNV and CDR2 YYDKDF (reference sequence). The CDR3 loop reads CATSSSTSGGTYEQYF. Here the CDR3 DNA reads TGTGCCACCAGCAGTTCTACATCCGGGGGCACCTACGAGCAGTACTTC.

The chain has TRBV10-1 and TRBJ2-1; D is possibly TRBD1 or TRBD2 (5 bases each). Trimming removed 7 bases from V and 5 bases from J, with 12 bases in between. This CDR3 is 13 amino acids long. CDR1 and CDR2 (germline): WNHNN, SYGVQD (reference sequence). CDR3 region: CASTGRGHNEQFF. The CDR3, as DNA: TGCGCCAGCACGGGACGGGGTCACAATGAGCAGTTCTTC.

The gene calls are TRBV18 and TRBJ1-1; D call uncertain. Trimming stripped 6 bases from V and 0 bases from J, with 8 bases between. Germline V gene sequence: CDR1 KGHSH, CDR2 LQKENI. This CDR3 spans 13 amino acids. DNA of the CDR3: TGTGCCAGCTCCCAAATGCTGAACACTGAAGCTTTCTTT. This translates into CASSQMLNTEAFF.

J is TRBJ2-5 and V is TRBV10-3, with TRBD2 identical over 8 bases. The V and J ends lost 6 bases and 3 bases, in that order; junction bases with no gene match: 15. This CDR3 spans 17 amino acids. CDR1 is ENHRY, CDR2 SYGVKD, per germline. In DNA form, the CDR3 reads TGTGCCATCAGCTCTACTAGGGTGACTAGCGAAAAAGAGACCCAGTACTTC. Encoded protein: CAISSTRVTSEKETQYF.

The rearrangement joins TRBV7-9 to TRBJ2-2, with 10 bases that match TRBD1. Germline CDR1 and CDR2: SEHNR and FQNEAQ (reference sequence). Trimming removed 4 bases from V and 7 bases from J; junction bases left unmatched: 9. CDR3 length: 16 residues. In nucleotides, the CDR3 is TGTGCCAGCAGCTCCCTGGACAGGGGGAGAGACGGGGAGCTGTTTTTT. This gives the protein CASSSLDRGRDGELFF.

The gene calls are TRBV20-1 and TRBJ2-7, with D hard to call. CDR1 and CDR2 (germline): DFQATT, SNEGSKA (reference sequence). V lost 2 bases, J lost 6 bases, and 8 bases lay in between. The CDR3 covers 11 residues. The CDR3 DNA follows: TGCAGTGCTAGAAACCCAGCCGAGCAGTACTTC. It codes for CSARNPAEQYF.

The rearrangement joins TRBV7-9 to TRBJ2-7; 10 bases fit TRBD1. The ends lost 6 bases at V and 2 bases at J; junction bases unmatched: 4. Germline V CDR1 and CDR2: SEHNR, FQNEAQ (reference sequence). The length of the CDR3 is 14 residues. The CDR3 sequence is CASSTTGGTYEQYF. In DNA form, the CDR3 reads TGTGCCAGCAGTACGACAGGGGGCACCTACGAGCAGTACTTC. Variable domain in full (rest from reference TRBV7-9 and TRBJ2-7): DTGVSQNPRHKITKRGQNVTFRCDPISEHNRLYWYRQTLGQGPEFLTYFQNEAQLEKSRLLSDRFSAERPKGSFSTLEIQRTEQGDSAMYLCASSTTGGTYEQYFGPGTRLTVT.

This clone came up once. The chain couples TRBV2 to TRBJ2-2; 7 positions agree with TRBD2. The germline V gene encodes CDR1 SNHLY and CDR2 FYNNEI. Trimming at V came to 8 bases and at J to 6 bases, leaving 12 bases not matched to a gene. The CDR3 runs 15 residues. The CDR3 loop is CASAVGSGKAGELFF. The CDR3 DNA follows: TGTGCCAGCGCCGTTGGGAGCGGGAAAGCCGGGGAGCTGTTTTTT.

The V and J genes are TRBV6-5 and TRBJ1-5; D unresolved. The V end lost 7 bases, the J end lost 7 bases, and 11 bases lay between the germline ends. The germline V gene has CDR1 MNHEY and CDR2 SVGAGI. The CDR3 consists of 12 residues. The CDR3 DNA reads as TGTGCCAGCACCAATGGATGGCAGCCCCAGCATTTT. It specifies CASTNGWQPQHF.

The rearrangement joins TRBV18 to TRBJ2-7, with a weak D call TRBD1 (6 bases). The germline V gene encodes CDR1 KGHSH and CDR2 LQKENI. This CDR3 contains 12 residues. V lost 3 bases, J lost 4 bases, and 7 bases lay in between. The CDR3 reads CASSPDRYEQYF. For the CDR3, the DNA is TGTGCCAGCTCACCGGACAGATACGAGCAGTACTTC.

The chain combines TRBV5-1 with TRBJ1-4, with D maybe TRBD1 (6 bases). Germline-derived CDR1 and CDR2 are SGHRS and YFSETQ. The CDR3 is made up of 14 amino acids. Trimming removed 5 bases from V and 8 bases from J, with 16 bases in between. The CDR3 DNA follows: TGCGCCAGCAGTTTCGGACAGAAAGGGGAAAAACTGTTTTTT. Encoded protein: CASSFGQKGEKLFF.

The chain uses TRBV5-6 and TRBJ2-5; possibly TRBD1 for D (6 bases). The V end was cut by 1 base, the J end by 4 bases, with 20 bases between. Germline CDR1 SGHDT, CDR2 YYEEEE. The length of the CDR3 is 17 residues. DNA of the CDR3: TGTGCCAGCAGCTTGAGCAGACAGGTGGACTGGAGAGAGACCCAGTACTTC. Translation gives CASSLSRQVDWRETQYF.

The chain combines TRBV4-1 with TRBJ2-7; TRBD2 is a possible D gene (6 bases). This CDR3 is 15 amino acids long. V was cut by 1 base and J by 3 bases, with 13 bases left in between. From germline, CDR1 is MGHRA and CDR2 YSYEKL. The CDR3 region has the DNA TGCGCCAGCAGCCAAGGCCTAGCGTCTCGCTACGAGCAGTACTTC. It codes for CASSQGLASRYEQYF.

The chain joins TRBV5-4 to TRBJ2-1; 12 nucleotides agree with TRBD1. The ends lost 7 bases at V and 7 bases at J; junction bases unmatched: 6. This CDR3 has 14 amino acids. The V gene's germline CDR1 is SGHNT and CDR2 YYREEE (reference sequence). The CDR3 DNA sequence: TGTGCCAGCGGGACAGGGGGCGCAAAAAATGAGCAGTTCTTC. Translation gives CASGTGGAKNEQFF.

The J gene is TRBJ2-1, the V gene TRBV9; 12 bases agree with TRBD2. The CDR3 has 16 residues. Germline lookup yields CDR1 SGDLS and CDR2 YYNGEE. V gave up 3 bases and J gave up 4 bases; unmatched junction bases: 5. The CDR3 region has the DNA TGTGCCAGCAGCGACCAGACTAGCGGGAGTTACAATGAGCAGTTCTTC. Translated, it gives CASSDQTSGSYNEQFF.